The 12 T cell receptor beta chains in this list originate from one sample, sequenced in a study of blood T cell repertoires in COVID-19. The protocol was immunoSEQ multiplex PCR, while the TCRdb copy is restricted to in-frame clones and leaves out a portion. Among around 140,000 clones listed, around 86% were seen once. What was sequenced was PBMCs or T cells enriched from blood (not recorded which). The source is a man in his sixties who had recovered from COVID-19.

The J gene is TRBJ1-6, the V gene TRBV28; tentative D call: TRBD1 (5 bases). The germline V gene has CDR1 MDHEN and CDR2 SYDVKM. The V and J ends lost 6 bases and 7 bases respectively, with 16 bases between them. CDR3 length: 15 amino acids. The CDR3 DNA sequence: TGTGCCAGCAGCCGCCACACAGGTTTCAATTCACCCCTCCACTTT. Its protein product is CASSRHTGFNSPLHF.

This clone was recorded only once. The chain joins TRBV11-2 to TRBJ1-1, with 7 bases matching TRBD1. Germline assignment: CDR1 SGHAT and CDR2 FQNNGV. V shed 2 bases and J 6 bases; nucleotides not matched to a gene: 9. The CDR3 length is 15 residues. Here the CDR3 reads CASSLMTGFIAEAFF. In DNA form, the CDR3 reads TGTGCCAGCAGCTTAATGACAGGGTTTATCGCTGAAGCTTTCTTT.

The chain uses TRBV20-1 and TRBJ2-7; 7 bases align to TRBD1. This CDR3 is built from 10 residues. The V segment lost 3 bases and the J segment 11 bases; nucleotides outside the gene matches: 4. Germline V lookup: CDR1 DFQATT, CDR2 SNEGSKA (reference sequence). This CDR3 is CSASKGAEYF. The CDR3 bases are TGCAGTGCTAGTAAGGGGGCTGAGTACTTC.

The chain carries TRBV28 and TRBJ2-7, with 7 bases aligning to TRBD1. V trimming: 2 bases; J trimming: 9 bases; junction bases outside the gene matches: 16. From germline, CDR1 is MDHEN and CDR2 SYDVKM. This CDR3 has 16 amino acids. The CDR3 is CASSLSLETGYDAQYF. The CDR3 coding sequence is TGTGCCAGCAGTTTAAGCCTAGAGACAGGGTATGACGCGCAGTACTTC. The full variable domain, its missing parts supplied by reference TRBV28 and TRBJ2-7, is DVKVTQSSRYLVKRTGEKVFLECVQDMDHENMFWYRQDPGLGLRLIYFSYDVKMKEKGDIPEGYSVSREKKERFSLILESASTNQTSMYLCASSLSLETGYDAQYFGPGTRLTVT.

J is TRBJ2-1 and V is TRBV27, with 12 bases lining up with TRBD2. CDR3 length: 18 residues. V shed 5 bases and J 3 bases; nucleotides not matched to a gene: 11. Germline loops: CDR1 MNHEY, CDR2 SMNVEV (reference sequence). CDR3 bases: TGTGCCAGCAGTCTACGACTAGCGGGAGTCTTTAACTACAATGAGCAGTTCTTC. This sequence encodes CASSLRLAGVFNYNEQFF.

The chain has TRBV3-1 (or the pseudogene TRBV3-2) and TRBJ2-6; TRBD1 aligns across 11 bases. Germline values: CDR1 LGHDT, CDR2 YNNKEL (reference sequence). V trimming: 4 bases; J trimming: 3 bases; junction bases outside the gene matches: 2. The CDR3 has 16 amino acids. Here the CDR3 DNA reads TGTGCCAGCAGCCGGACAGGGGGCAGTGGGGCCAACGTCCTGACTTTC. This encodes CASSRTGGSGANVLTF.

This rearrangement joins TRBV6-4 to TRBJ2-3, with D uncertain. The CDR3 is 14 amino acids. The germline V gene encodes CDR1 MRHNA and CDR2 SNTAGT. Between the trimmed V and J ends, which lost 5 bases and 0 bases, there was a span of 9 bases. As DNA, the CDR3 is TGTGCCAGCAGTTACGATAGTAGCACAGATACGCAGTATTTT. Residues: CASSYDSSTDTQYF.

The V gene is TRBV27, the J gene TRBJ2-1; 9 nucleotides line up with TRBD2. Germline V gene data show CDR1 as MNHEY and CDR2 as SMNVEV (reference sequence). This CDR3 spans 15 amino acids. The V gene end was trimmed by 8 bases and the J gene end by 5 bases; junction bases not matched to a gene: 10. For the CDR3, the DNA is TGTGCCAGCGCAATGGGGGCGGGAGGGGACAATGAGCAGTTCTTC. Translating it yields CASAMGAGGDNEQFF.

The chain carries TRBV28 and TRBJ1-4; 11 bases line up with TRBD1. V trimming: 8 bases; J trimming: 8 bases; junction bases outside the gene matches: 10. Looked up from germline, CDR1 is MDHEN and CDR2 is SYDVKM. There are 15 residues in the CDR3. The CDR3 sequence: CASQALGTGGEKLFF. DNA of the CDR3: TGTGCCAGCCAAGCCCTTGGGACAGGGGGAGAAAAACTGTTTTTT.

The chain carries TRBV5-5 and TRBJ1-4; D possibly corresponds to TRBD1 (5 bases). CDR3 length: 14 amino acids. Germline-derived CDR1 and CDR2 are SGHKS and YYEKEE (reference sequence). V lost 2 bases and J lost 3, with 8 bases in between. The CDR3 region has the DNA TGTGCCAGCAGCTTCAGGGTTCCTAATGAAAAACTGTTTTTT. It is translated as CASSFRVPNEKLFF.

The chain couples TRBV10-3 to TRBJ1-1, with 8 bases identical to TRBD1. This CDR3 has 14 residues. J lost 6 bases, V lost 6 bases, and 9 bases had no gene match. Germline V gene lookup returns CDR1 ENHRY and CDR2 SYGVKD. DNA for the CDR3: TGTGCCATCAGGACGACAGGGGCCTTTTCTGAAGCTTTCTTT. This codes for CAIRTTGAFSEAFF.

The V call is TRBV28, the J call TRBJ2-7; TRBD1 matches 7 bases. Germline V gene lookup returns CDR1 MDHEN and CDR2 SYDVKM. The V gene end was trimmed by 5 bases and the J gene end by 2 bases; junction bases not matched to a gene: 9. CDR3 length equals 15 residues. CDR3 bases: TGTGCCAGCAGTAACCTCCGGGACAGCACCTACGAGCAGTACTTC. Encoded protein: CASSNLRDSTYEQYF. The whole variable domain, remainder taken from reference TRBV28 and TRBJ2-7, is DVKVTQSSRYLVKRTGEKVFLECVQDMDHENMFWYRQDPGLGLRLIYFSYDVKMKEKGDIPEGYSVSREKKERFSLILESASTNQTSMYLCASSNLRDSTYEQYFGPGTRLTVT.